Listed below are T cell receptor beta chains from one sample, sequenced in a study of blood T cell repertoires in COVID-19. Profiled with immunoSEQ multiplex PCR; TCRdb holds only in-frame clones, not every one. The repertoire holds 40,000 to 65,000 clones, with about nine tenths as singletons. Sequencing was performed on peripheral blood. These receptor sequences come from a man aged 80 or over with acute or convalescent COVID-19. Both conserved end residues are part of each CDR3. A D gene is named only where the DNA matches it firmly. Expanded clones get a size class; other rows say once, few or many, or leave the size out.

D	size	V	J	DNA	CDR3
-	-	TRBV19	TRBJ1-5	TGTGCCAGTAGCCCTCAGGGCGCAAATCAGCCCCAGCATTTT	CASSPQGANQPQHF
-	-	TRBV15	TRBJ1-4	TGTGCCACCAGCGCCCCCGGGGGAGCTAATGAAAAACTGTTTTTT	CATSAPGGANEKLFF
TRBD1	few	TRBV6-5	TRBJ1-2	TGTGCCAGCAGCTGGACAGGGAATTCGAACTATGGCTACACCTTC	CASSWTGNSNYGYTF
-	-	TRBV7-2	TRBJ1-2	TGTGCCAGCAGCTCATCCAGGACACGTAACTATGGCTACACCTTC	CASSSSRTRNYGYTF
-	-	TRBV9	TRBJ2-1	TGTGCCAGCAGCGTTTCACTTACGGGTGAGCAGTTCTTC	CASSVSLTGEQFF
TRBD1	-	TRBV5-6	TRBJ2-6	TGTGCCAGCAGCTTTGGGACAGGGTTTTCTGGGGCCAACGTCCTGACTTTC	CASSFGTGFSGANVLTF
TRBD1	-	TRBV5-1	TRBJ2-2	TGCGCCAGCAGCCCGGACAGGGCGGGCACCGGGGAGCTGTTTTTT	CASSPDRAGTGELFF
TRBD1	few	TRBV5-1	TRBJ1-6	TGCGCCAGCAGCTCCCTAACCCAGGGGGCAAGTTCTTCTTATTCACCCCTCCACTTT	CASSSLTQGASSSYSPLHF
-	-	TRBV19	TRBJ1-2	TGTGCCAGTAGTATACCGAGACAGGCGATTTTCTATGGCTACACCTTC	CASSIPRQAIFYGYTF
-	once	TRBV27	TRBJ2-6	TGTGCCAGCAGTAGCAGGGCTACCCCCTCTGGGGCCAACGTCCTGACTTTC	CASSSRATPSGANVLTF
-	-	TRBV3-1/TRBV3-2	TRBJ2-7	TGTGCCAGCAGCCAAGATCGGTCAGGCGAGCAGTACTTC	CASSQDRSGEQYF
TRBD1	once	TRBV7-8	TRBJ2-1	TGTGCCAGCAGCTCCGGGACAGGGTACAATGAGCAGTTCTTC	CASSSGTGYNEQFF
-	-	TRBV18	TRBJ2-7	TGTGCCAGCTCACCGACAGGACCTTTCTCCTACGAGCAGTACTTC	CASSPTGPFSYEQYF
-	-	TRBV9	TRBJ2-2	TGTGCCAGCAGGGCGACAGATGCGAACACCGGGGAGCTGTTTTTT	CASRATDANTGELFF
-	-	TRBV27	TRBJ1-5	TGTGCCAGCAGTTTCCGACAAGGGGGTCAGCCCCAGCATTTT	CASSFRQGGQPQHF
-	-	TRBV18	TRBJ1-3	TGTGCCAGCTCACCGACAGGCCCTGGAAACACCATATATTTT	CASSPTGPGNTIYF
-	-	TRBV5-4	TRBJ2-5	TGTGCCAGCAGCCGGGGTCACGGGGGAGAACAAGAGACCCAGTACTTC	CASSRGHGGEQETQYF
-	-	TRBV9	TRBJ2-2	TGTGCCAGCAGCGCCGAAGACATAGCCGGGGAGCTGTTTTTT	CASSAEDIAGELFF
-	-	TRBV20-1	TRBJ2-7	TGCAGTGCAGAGGAGTCCCACGAGCAGTACTTC	CSAEESHEQYF
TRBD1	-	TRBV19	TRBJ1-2	TGTGCCAGTAGTATAGCCACCGGGACAGGGAATGGCTACACCTTC	CASSIATGTGNGYTF
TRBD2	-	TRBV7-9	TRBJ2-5	TGTGCCAGCAGCTTAGGTAGCGGGGGTGTTGAGACCCAGTACTTC	CASSLGSGGVETQYF
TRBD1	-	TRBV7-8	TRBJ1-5	TGTGCCAGCAATCGGGACAGCGATCAGCCCCAGCATTTT	CASNRDSDQPQHF
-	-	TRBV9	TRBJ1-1	TGTGCCAGCAGCGTAGGATGGGAGAGAAACACTGAAGCTTTCTTT	CASSVGWERNTEAFF
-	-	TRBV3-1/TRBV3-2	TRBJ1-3	TGTGCCAGCAGCCGGGAATGGGCAGGGACTGGAAACACCATATATTTT	CASSREWAGTGNTIYF
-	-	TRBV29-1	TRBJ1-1	TGCAGCGTTGCGAGAATTACAGTGAACACTGAAGCTTTCTTT	CSVARITVNTEAFF
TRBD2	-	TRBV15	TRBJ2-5	TGTGCCACCAGCGGCTTAAGAGGGACTAGCGGGGGGTCGGAGACCCAGTACTTC	CATSGLRGTSGGSETQYF
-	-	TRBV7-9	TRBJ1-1	TGTGCCAGCAGGTCGCAGGGCGGCGGCACTGAAGCTTTCTTT	CASRSQGGGTEAFF
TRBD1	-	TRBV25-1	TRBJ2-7	TGTGCCAGTGGTACTCCCGGGACAGGATACGAGCAGTACTTC	CASGTPGTGYEQYF
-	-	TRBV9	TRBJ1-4	TGTGCCAGCAGCGTTACACCAACTAATGAAAAACTGTTTTTT	CASSVTPTNEKLFF
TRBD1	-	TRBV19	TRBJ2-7	TGTGCCAGTAGACCCGGGACAGGGGGTTCTTACGAGCAGTACTTC	CASRPGTGGSYEQYF
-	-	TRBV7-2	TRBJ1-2	TGTGCCAGCAGCCGCATACAGGCCTATGGCTACACCTTC	CASSRIQAYGYTF
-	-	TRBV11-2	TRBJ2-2	TGTGCCAGCAGCAGATTAGCCGGGGAGCTGTTTTTT	CASSRLAGELFF
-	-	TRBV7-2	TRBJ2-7	TGTGCCAGCAGCTTAGAGGGGGCCTACGAGCAGTACTTC	CASSLEGAYEQYF
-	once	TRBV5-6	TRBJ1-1	TGTGCCAGCAGGTCCCGGGGAGGGGCGCGGACTGAAGCTTTCTTT	CASRSRGGARTEAFF
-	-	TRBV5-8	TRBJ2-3	TGTGCCAGCAGCTTGCAACAGGGTAGCACAGATACGCAGTATTTT	CASSLQQGSTDTQYF
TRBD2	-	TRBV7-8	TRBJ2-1	TGTGCCAGCAGCCCTAGCGGGGGGGCCCCTCAAGGTGAGCAGTTCTTC	CASSPSGGAPQGEQFF